This T cell receptor (beta chain) was sequenced in a study of tumor and adjacent non-tumor tissue in lung cancer listed by TCRdb under 2018. Study-wide context: Patients with adenocarcinoma (12), squamous cell carcinoma (2) and small cell lung cancer (1) were included in the cohort. Among the approximately 15 patients, ages ranged from about 30 to 85 years, about 10 were men and 5 were women, and disease was TNM stage I to III. Sequencing produced 130,000,000 or so productive TCRbeta reads in total, an average of about 4.17 million reads per sample. The study compared bulk TCRbeta repertoires from lung tumor tissue and matched distant non-tumor lung tissue of some 15 lung cancer patients. For each patient, one tumor sample and one normal lung sample were taken, giving thirty paired specimens that underwent TCRbeta CDR3 sequencing.

Based on the germline V gene, the CDR1 and CDR2 sequences are SGHNT and YENEEA. From cysteine to phenylalanine, the CDR3 is 15 amino acids long. The only DNA kept is the CDR3, 45 bases in frame from the first base. General findings and caveats noted by the study authors: Because peripheral blood was not sequenced, blood TCRbeta repertoires in the lung cancer patients of the study were not examined. The top 100 clones accounted for a significantly larger cumulative portion of the repertoire in normal lung than in tumor tissue. Only around 15 patients were included in the cohort, and the need for larger samples and more detailed clinical data was noted by the authors. Tumor tissue showed significantly greater TCR diversity (inverse Simpson) than normal lung tissue (approximately 400 vs 170, P = 0.0075, Mann-Whitney U test). Younger patients had significantly higher TCR diversity, and higher tumor TCR diversity was associated with shorter overall and disease-free survival. Neither the sequencing platform nor unique molecular identifiers are named or mentioned anywhere in the methods.

Bulk unsorted tissue served as the source for RNA extraction, and RNA quality was assessed using a NanoDrop ND-1000 and an Agilent 2100. The donors were newly diagnosed lung cancer patients admitted for thoracic surgery in China from August to November 2014 who had not received prior chemotherapy. The study excluded patients who had received radiotherapy or chemotherapy before or who had another cancer at the same time. Surgical tissue pieces of 1-2 cm3 were preserved in RNAlater solution and stored at -80 °C until use. Libraries came from multiplex PCR. The data were produced on an Illumina HiSeq 2500. TCRbeta libraries were constructed through three rounds of nested PCR with primers (Table S4) according to protocols modified from ARM-PCR. Before sequencing, PCR products of 200-500 bp were excised from the gel and purified with the QIAquick gel extraction kit. In the authors' own workflow: Trimmomatic was used to clean the reads, FLASH was used to merge the reads into complete CDR3 sequences, and MiTCR was used to assign the reads to V(D)J germline segments. Clonal diversity was calculated as the inverse Simpson's index using VDJtools. In-frame sequences lacking a premature stop codon were counted as productive reads. The public reads were reanalyzed by TCRdb: fastp trimming at Q25, MiXCR alignment, in-frame beta chains only. A single entry per CDR3 protein holds the most common genes and DNA from its merged rows. What appears here as the V and J calls and clone size reflects TCRdb's work, not the paper's. This sample is represented by under 95,000 distinct CDR3 sequences; less than 80% of them were singletons. Of the sample, 15% to 20% is held by the ten largest clones.

On this clonotype itself: The antigen it binds to is not known. At one of its ends the junction is not consistent with the germline gene, which may arise from a read error.

This receptor was taken from a man aged 60 to 69 with non-small cell lung cancer. The chain uses TRBV11-3 and TRBJ2-6; the D gene is possibly TRBD1, with 6 bases matching. The sequenced sample consisted of lung tumor tissue. CDR3 protein: CARSQQGSGANVPTF. The nucleotide sequence is TGTGCCAGAAGCCAACAGGGTTCTGGGGCCAACGTCCCGACTTTT.